This T cell receptor beta chain was identified during a study of T cells in Graves' hyperthyroidism and ophthalmopathy. Calling Graves' hyperthyroidism stable meant ophthalmopathy did not progress within 18 months. At least ten counts were recorded for this clonotype. Its cognate antigen is unknown. Regions amplified from RNA transcripts were the TCR beta CDR3 regions. When the TCR CDR3 underwent first-round RT-PCR, the HTBI primer set was used. MiXCR, run by TCRdb on the multiplex PCR reads, gives a single entry per CDR3 protein. Of some 300,000 distinct CDR3 sequences listed, roughly 13% were seen once; the top ten hold roughly 7.9%. Overall study results and limits: A model built on 13 V-J features separated ophthalmopathy from stable hyperthyroidism. Among clonotypes expanded in thyroid above 0.001, most were also found in blood.

The clonotype comes from a woman aged 40 to 49 with Graves' hyperthyroidism. The sequenced sample consisted of blood.

Written as DNA, the CDR3 is TGTGCCAGCCGTTGGACGCTTTATGAAAAACTGTTTTTT. Protein product: CASRWTLYEKLFF. The gene calls are TRBV12-3 or TRBV12-4 and TRBJ1-4; D unclear. The CDR3 is made up of 13 amino acids. V lost 8 bases and J 6 bases, leaving 13 bases between the germline ends.